This T cell receptor beta chain was sequenced during a study of immune reconstitution after stem cell transplant in scleroderma. The ends were cut back, 0 bases at V and 2 bases at J, with 12 bases in the middle. This CDR3 spans 16 amino acids. From germline, CDR1 is LGHNA and CDR2 YSLEER. TCRdb ran MiXCR on the RT-PCR reads and lists one entry per CDR3 protein. The sample lists 1,500 to 2,500 distinct CDR3 sequences; approximately 15% were seen once. The J gene is TRBJ2-3, the V gene TRBV4-3, with unresolved D. This sequence was found in a female donor with systemic sclerosis. The sample was gathered before or after autologous hematopoietic stem cell transplantation (not recorded which). The DNA of the CDR3 is TGCGCCAGCAGCCAAGAGGTCCGGGCAAACACAGATACGCAGTATTTT. Amino acid sequence: CASSQEVRANTDTQYF.